One sample yielded the 22 T cell receptor beta chains listed below, sequenced in a study of T cell responses to AZD1222 COVID-19 vaccine. Method: immunoSEQ multiplex PCR; TCRdb's copy keeps in-frame clones and lacks some. This table holds 130,000 or so clones, roughly 90% found once. Specimen: peripheral blood, collected on day 0 of AZD1222 vaccination. The receptors shown here come from an adult in good health.

This chain joins TRBV7-8 and TRBJ2-1; no clear D gene. Per germline, CDR1 SGHVS and CDR2 FQNEAQ. The CDR3 consists of 12 residues. Trimming took 5 bases from V and 6 from J, leaving 8 bases between them. The CDR3 spells CASSVKSNEQFF. CDR3 sequence (DNA): TGTGCCAGCAGCGTAAAGAGCAATGAGCAGTTCTTC.

CDR3 nucleotides: TGTGCCAGCAGTTACTCTTGGACAGACGACACCGGGGAGCTGTTTTTT. Its translation is CASSYSWTDDTGELFF. The chain carries TRBV6-5 and TRBJ2-2; D may be TRBD1 (6 bases). V dropped 0 bases and J dropped 3 bases, with 11 bases sitting between them. The CDR3 runs 16 residues. Per germline, CDR1 MNHEY and CDR2 SVGAGI.

The J gene is TRBJ2-2, the V gene TRBV5-1; D is unresolved. With 2 bases removed from V and 2 bases from J, the gap between germline ends came to 10 bases. Germline CDR1 and CDR2: SGHRS and YFSETQ. This CDR3 spans 15 amino acids. CDR3 nucleotide sequence: TGCGCCAGCAGCTTTCGGAATTTCAACACCGGGGAGCTGTTTTTT. Translated, it gives CASSFRNFNTGELFF.

This chain uses TRBV2 with TRBJ1-1; D is uncertain. The germline V gene has CDR1 SNHLY and CDR2 FYNNEI. V dropped 5 bases and J dropped 2 bases, with 15 bases sitting between them. The CDR3 totals 15 residues. CDR3 bases: TGTGCCAGCAGTAGCCCTTCGGAGCGAAACACTGAAGCTTTCTTT. It codes for CASSSPSERNTEAFF.

V usage is TRBV19 and J usage is TRBJ2-3; no firm D call. This CDR3 region has 14 residues. Looked up from germline, CDR1 is LNHDA and CDR2 is SQIVND (reference sequence). V lost 3 bases and J lost 1, with 8 bases in between. In DNA, the CDR3 is TGTGCCAGTAGTATTCTAGGCCGCACAGATACGCAGTATTTT. Translating gives CASSILGRTDTQYF.

The chain has TRBV3-1 (or the pseudogene TRBV3-2) and TRBJ2-2; D is unclear. Deletions cut 3 bases from V and 6 bases from J, with 14 bases between. CDR3 length equals 15 residues. Germline CDR1 reads LGHDT; CDR2 reads YNNKEL (reference sequence). The CDR3: CASSQGKVTAGELFF. The CDR3 bases are TGTGCCAGCAGCCAGGGGAAGGTAACGGCCGGGGAGCTGTTTTTT.

This rearrangement joins TRBV5-4 to TRBJ2-7, with a tentative D call TRBD1 (6 bases). The CDR3 contains 15 residues. Germline V lookup: CDR1 SGHNT, CDR2 YYREEE (reference sequence). The germline V and J ends were trimmed by 0 bases and 0 bases, with 10 bases remaining between them. This CDR3 is CASSLDQGTSYEQYF. The DNA of the CDR3 is TGTGCCAGCAGCTTGGATCAGGGGACCTCCTACGAGCAGTACTTC.

The chain is built from TRBV7-2 and TRBJ1-2, with D unresolved. The CDR3 loop spans 13 amino acids. V was trimmed by 1 base and J by 0 bases, leaving 3 bases between them. Germline V gene data show CDR1 as SGHTA and CDR2 as FQGNSA. The CDR3 bases are TGTGCCAGCAGCTTAGGACCTAACTATGGCTACACCTTC. Encoded protein: CASSLGPNYGYTF.

In its sample, this clone was seen once. V usage is TRBV5-3 and J usage is TRBJ1-4, with D possibly TRBD1 on 5 matching bases. TRBV5-3 is classed as an ORF, of uncertain function. V was shortened by 4 bases and J by 9 bases, with 19 bases between the two germline ends. The CDR3 is made up of 15 amino acids. The CDR3 DNA follows: TGTGCCAGAAGCGGGGCCTTCGGAAACAAGAAAAAACTGTTTTTT. Translating gives CARSGAFGNKKKLFF.

This clone has more than one count but fewer than ten. This chain uses TRBV10-3 with TRBJ2-5; 7 bases fit TRBD2. CDR1 ENHRY and CDR2 SYGVKD come from the germline V gene. V lost 5 bases and J lost 2; bases outside the gene matches: 5. This CDR3 has 14 amino acids. In DNA form, the CDR3 reads TGTGCCATCAGTTTAGCGGGTAGACAAGAGACCCAGTACTTC. Encoded protein: CAISLAGRQETQYF.

CDR3 coding DNA: TGTGCCAGCAGCTTAGCCTTCCCCAACGGGGGAGAGCAGTTCTTC. Translating gives CASSLAFPNGGEQFF. The J gene is TRBJ2-1, the V gene TRBV7-2, with D tentatively TRBD2 (6 bases). Germline V CDR1 and CDR2: SGHTA, FQGNSA. The V and J ends lost 0 bases and 10 bases respectively, with 16 bases between them. CDR3 size: 15 residues.

The gene calls are TRBV14 and TRBJ2-4; D call uncertain. Germline V gene lookup returns CDR1 SGHDN and CDR2 FVKESK. The CDR3 runs to 13 residues. V shed 1 base and J shed 7 bases, with 8 bases lying between them. CDR3 sequence reads: CASSQAGFNIQYF. The DNA for the CDR3 is TGTGCCAGCAGCCAAGCCGGTTTCAACATTCAGTACTTC.

The chain carries TRBV11-2 and TRBJ1-2; D unresolved. The CDR3 has 11 residues. Per germline, CDR1 SGHAT and CDR2 FQNNGV. Trimming removed 8 bases at V and 2 bases at J, with 6 bases between. In DNA form, the CDR3 reads TGTGCCAGCCAGGCCAACTATGGCTACACCTTC. Its translation is CASQANYGYTF.

The rearrangement uses TRBV28 and TRBJ1-1; TRBD1 aligns across 8 bases. Trimming took 5 bases from V and 1 from J; bases not matched to a gene: 6. The germline CDR1 and CDR2 sequences are MDHEN and SYDVKM. The CDR3 runs 15 residues. CDR3 coding DNA: TGTGCCAGCAGTCCACTCGGGACAGGGAACACTGAAGCTTTCTTT. This codes for CASSPLGTGNTEAFF. The full variable domain, in which reference TRBV28 and TRBJ1-1 provide the parts outside the CDR3, is DVKVTQSSRYLVKRTGEKVFLECVQDMDHENMFWYRQDPGLGLRLIYFSYDVKMKEKGDIPEGYSVSREKKERFSLILESASTNQTSMYLCASSPLGTGNTEAFFGQGTRLTVV.

The chain has TRBV7-9 and TRBJ2-7; 8 bases line up with TRBD1. The V and J ends lost 3 bases and 3 bases, in that order; junction bases with no gene match: 7. CDR1 is SEHNR, CDR2 FQNEAQ, per germline (reference sequence). This CDR3 is 15 amino acids long. CDR3 in amino acids: CASSFGQGNDYEQYF. In nucleotides, the CDR3 is TGTGCCAGCAGCTTTGGACAGGGTAACGACTACGAGCAGTACTTC.

The chain uses TRBV19 and TRBJ2-3; 12 nucleotides agree with TRBD1. CDR1 and CDR2 from the germline V gene are LNHDA and SQIVND (reference sequence). Unmatched junction bases numbered 7, after V lost 4 bases and J lost 5 bases. The CDR3 totals 16 residues. CDR3 region: CASSTGDRGLKDTQYF. The DNA of the CDR3 is TGTGCCAGTAGTACCGGGGACAGGGGGCTGAAAGATACGCAGTATTTT.

This chain uses TRBV5-1 with TRBJ1-2, with a tentative D call TRBD1 (6 bases). V was cut by 4 bases and J by 8 bases, with 9 bases left in between. There are 11 residues in the CDR3. Germline assignment: CDR1 SGHRS and CDR2 YFSETQ. CDR3 nucleotide sequence: TGCGCCAGCAGCCCAGGGGACGGCTACACCTTC. Translating it yields CASSPGDGYTF. Full variable domain (rest looked up from reference TRBV5-1 and TRBJ1-2): KAGVTQTPRYLIKTRGQQVTLSCSPISGHRSVSWYQQTPGQGLQFLFEYFSETQRNKGNFPGRFSGRQFSNSRSEMNVSTLELGDSALYLCASSPGDGYTFGSGTRLTVV.

The chain has TRBV29-1 and TRBJ2-7; 13 bases agree with TRBD2. This CDR3 is built from 14 residues. Trimming removed 7 bases from V and 6 bases from J; junction bases left unmatched: 9. Per germline, CDR1 SQVTM and CDR2 ANQGSEA. CDR3 sequence reads: CSAKGWTSGSEQYF. The CDR3 nucleotides are TGCAGCGCAAAGGGCTGGACTAGCGGGAGCGAGCAGTACTTC.

The rearrangement uses TRBV27 and TRBJ2-2; 12 nucleotides match TRBD2. Germline trimming cut 3 bases from V and 7 bases from J; bases unmatched to any gene: 9. Germline V lookup: CDR1 MNHEY, CDR2 SMNVEV (reference sequence). The CDR3 loop spans 17 amino acids. CDR3 amino acids: CASSFSLAGGRYGELFF. CDR3 DNA sequence: TGTGCCAGCAGTTTTAGTCTAGCGGGGGGGCGGTACGGGGAGCTGTTTTTT.

This clone was observed a single time. The chain recombines TRBV27 with TRBJ2-2; 8 positions agree with TRBD2. Looked up from germline, CDR1 is MNHEY and CDR2 is SMNVEV (reference sequence). The CDR3 has 17 amino acids. J lost 6 bases, V lost 3 bases, and 12 bases had no gene match. The CDR3 sequence is CASSFPLAVGIPGELFF. The DNA for the CDR3 is TGTGCCAGCAGTTTTCCACTAGCGGTAGGGATCCCCGGGGAGCTGTTTTTT.

The chain combines TRBV14 with TRBJ2-2, with 8 bases fitting TRBD1. This CDR3 contains 15 residues. The V gene end was trimmed by 4 bases and the J gene end by 3 bases; junction bases not matched to a gene: 4. Per the germline V gene, CDR1 is SGHDN and CDR2 is FVKESK. The CDR3 bases are TGTGCCAGCAGCCGACAGGGGCTTTACACCGGGGAGCTGTTTTTT. Its protein is CASSRQGLYTGELFF. The variable domain in full, with the rest retrieved from reference TRBV14 and TRBJ2-2, is EAGVTQFPSHSVIEKGQTVTLRCDPISGHDNLYWYRRVMGKEIKFLLHFVKESKQDESGMPNNRFLAERTGGTYSTLKVQPAELEDSGVYFCASSRQGLYTGELFFGEGSRLTVL.

The J gene is TRBJ2-6, the V gene TRBV5-1; D uncertain. The V end was cut by 0 bases, the J end by 2 bases, with 12 bases between. The germline V gene encodes CDR1 SGHRS and CDR2 YFSETQ. The CDR3 totals 17 residues. The CDR3 DNA follows: TGCGCCAGCAGCTTGGCATCCGGTCTCGCTGGGGCCAACGTCCTGACTTTC. It encodes CASSLASGLAGANVLTF. Full variable domain (outside the CDR3, taken from reference TRBV5-1 and TRBJ2-6): KAGVTQTPRYLIKTRGQQVTLSCSPISGHRSVSWYQQTPGQGLQFLFEYFSETQRNKGNFPGRFSGRQFSNSRSEMNVSTLELGDSALYLCASSLASGLAGANVLTFGAGSRLTVL.